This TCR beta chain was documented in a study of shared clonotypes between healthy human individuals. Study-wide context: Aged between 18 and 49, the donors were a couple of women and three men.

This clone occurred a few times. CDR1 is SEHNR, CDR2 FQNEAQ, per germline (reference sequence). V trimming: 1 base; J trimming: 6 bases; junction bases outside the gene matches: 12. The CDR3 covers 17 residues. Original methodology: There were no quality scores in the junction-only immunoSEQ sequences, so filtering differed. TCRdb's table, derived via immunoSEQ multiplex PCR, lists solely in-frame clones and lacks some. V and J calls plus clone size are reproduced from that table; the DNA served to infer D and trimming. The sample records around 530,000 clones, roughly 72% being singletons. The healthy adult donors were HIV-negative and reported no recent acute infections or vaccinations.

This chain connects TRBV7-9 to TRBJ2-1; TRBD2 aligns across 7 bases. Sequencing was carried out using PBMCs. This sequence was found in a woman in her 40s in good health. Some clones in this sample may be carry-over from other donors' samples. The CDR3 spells CASSLVLGGSRRNEQFF. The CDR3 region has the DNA TGTGCCAGCAGCTTAGTCCTTGGCGGGAGTAGGCGCAATGAGCAGTTCTTC.